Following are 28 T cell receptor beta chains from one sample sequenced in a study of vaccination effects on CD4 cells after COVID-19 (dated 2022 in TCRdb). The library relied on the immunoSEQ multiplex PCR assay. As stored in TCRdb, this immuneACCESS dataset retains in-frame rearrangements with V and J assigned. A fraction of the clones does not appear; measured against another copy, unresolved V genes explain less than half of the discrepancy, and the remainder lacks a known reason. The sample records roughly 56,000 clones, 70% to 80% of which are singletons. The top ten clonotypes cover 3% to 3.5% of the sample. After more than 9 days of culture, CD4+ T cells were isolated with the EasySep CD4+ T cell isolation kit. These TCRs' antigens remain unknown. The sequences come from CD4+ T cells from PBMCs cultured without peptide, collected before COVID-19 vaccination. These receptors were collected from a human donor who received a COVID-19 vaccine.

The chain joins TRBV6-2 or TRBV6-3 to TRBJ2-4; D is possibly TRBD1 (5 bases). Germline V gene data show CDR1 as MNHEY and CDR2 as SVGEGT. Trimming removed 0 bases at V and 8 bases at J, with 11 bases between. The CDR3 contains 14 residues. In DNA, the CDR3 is TGTGCCAGCAGTTACTCGAACAGGAAAGACATTCAGTACTTC. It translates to CASSYSNRKDIQYF.

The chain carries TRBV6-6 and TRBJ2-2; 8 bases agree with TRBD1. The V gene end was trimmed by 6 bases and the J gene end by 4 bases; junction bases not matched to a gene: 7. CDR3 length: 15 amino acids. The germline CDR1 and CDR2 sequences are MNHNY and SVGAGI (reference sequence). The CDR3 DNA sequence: TGTGCCAGCAGCCGCGGACAGGGAGGCACCGGGGAGCTGTTTTTT. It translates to CASSRGQGGTGELFF.

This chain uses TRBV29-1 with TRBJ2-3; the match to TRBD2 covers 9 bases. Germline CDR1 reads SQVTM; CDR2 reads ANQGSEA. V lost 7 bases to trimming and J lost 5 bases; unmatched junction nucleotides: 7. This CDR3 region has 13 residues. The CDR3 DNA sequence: TGCAGCGGGCAAAGCGGGGGGCGAGATACGCAGTATTTT. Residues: CSGQSGGRDTQYF.

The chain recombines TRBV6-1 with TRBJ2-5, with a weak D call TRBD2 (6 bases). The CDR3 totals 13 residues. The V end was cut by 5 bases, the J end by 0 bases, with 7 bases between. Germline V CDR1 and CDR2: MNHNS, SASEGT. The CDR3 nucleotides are TGTGCCAGCAGTCGGGGGTACCAAGAGACCCAGTACTTC. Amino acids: CASSRGYQETQYF.

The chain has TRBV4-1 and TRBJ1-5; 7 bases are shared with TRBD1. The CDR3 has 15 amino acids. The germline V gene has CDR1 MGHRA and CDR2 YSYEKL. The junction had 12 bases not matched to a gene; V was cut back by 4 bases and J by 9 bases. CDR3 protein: CASSLGTAHRGPQHF. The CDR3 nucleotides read TGCGCCAGCAGCCTCGGGACAGCTCACAGGGGGCCCCAGCATTTT.

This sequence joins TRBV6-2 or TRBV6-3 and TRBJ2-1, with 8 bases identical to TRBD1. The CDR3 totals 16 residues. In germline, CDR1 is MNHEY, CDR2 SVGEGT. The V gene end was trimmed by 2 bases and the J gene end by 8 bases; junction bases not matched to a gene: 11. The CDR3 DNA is TGTGCCAGCAGTTACAACCCCAGGGGGCGCAGGGATGAGCAGTTCTTC. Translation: CASSYNPRGRRDEQFF.

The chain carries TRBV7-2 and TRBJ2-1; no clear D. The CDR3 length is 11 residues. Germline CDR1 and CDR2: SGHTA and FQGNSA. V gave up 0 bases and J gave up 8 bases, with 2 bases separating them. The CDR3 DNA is TGTGCCAGCAGCTTAGCTGATGAGCAGTTCTTC. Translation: CASSLADEQFF.

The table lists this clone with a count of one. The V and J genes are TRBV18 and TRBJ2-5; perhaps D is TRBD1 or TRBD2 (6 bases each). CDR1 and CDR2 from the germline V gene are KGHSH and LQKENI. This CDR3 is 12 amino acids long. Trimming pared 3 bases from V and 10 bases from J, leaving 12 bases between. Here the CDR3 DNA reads TGTGCCAGCTCACCCGACAGGAGGGACCAGTACTTC. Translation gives CASSPDRRDQYF.

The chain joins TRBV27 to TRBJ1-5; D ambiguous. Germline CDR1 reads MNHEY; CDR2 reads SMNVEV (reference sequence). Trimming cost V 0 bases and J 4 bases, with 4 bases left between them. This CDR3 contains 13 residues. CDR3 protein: CASSLSLNQPQHF. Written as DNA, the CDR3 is TGTGCCAGCAGTTTATCTTTGAATCAGCCCCAGCATTTT.

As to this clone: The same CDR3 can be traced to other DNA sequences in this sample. The CDR3 DNA reads TGTGCCAGCAGCTTGGTGCCGGGCACTGAAGCTTTCTTT. Residues: CASSLVPGTEAFF. The chain has TRBV5-8 and TRBJ1-1, with D hard to call. This CDR3 has 13 residues. V was cut by 0 bases and J by 4 bases, with 7 bases left in between. Germline CDR1 SGHTS, CDR2 YDEGEE.

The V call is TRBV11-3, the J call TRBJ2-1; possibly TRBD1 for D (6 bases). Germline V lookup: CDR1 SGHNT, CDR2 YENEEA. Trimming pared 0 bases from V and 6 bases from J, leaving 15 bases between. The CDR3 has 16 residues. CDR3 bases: TGTGCCAGCAGCTTAGATTCGGCAGGGGTCGGCAATGAGCAGTTCTTC. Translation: CASSLDSAGVGNEQFF.

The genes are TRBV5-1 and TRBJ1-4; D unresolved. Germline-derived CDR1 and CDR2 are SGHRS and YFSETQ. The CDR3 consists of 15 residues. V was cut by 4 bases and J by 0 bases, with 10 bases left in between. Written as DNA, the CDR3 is TGCGCCAGCAGCACTACCGCCGCAACTAATGAAAAACTGTTTTTT. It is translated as CASSTTAATNEKLFF. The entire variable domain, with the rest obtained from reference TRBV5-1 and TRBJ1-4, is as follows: KAGVTQTPRYLIKTRGQQVTLSCSPISGHRSVSWYQQTPGQGLQFLFEYFSETQRNKGNFPGRFSGRQFSNSRSEMNVSTLELGDSALYLCASSTTAATNEKLFFGSGTQLSVL.

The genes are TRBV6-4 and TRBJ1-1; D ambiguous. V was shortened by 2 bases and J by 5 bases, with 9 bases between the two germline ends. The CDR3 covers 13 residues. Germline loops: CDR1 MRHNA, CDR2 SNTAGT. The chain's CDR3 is CASSDEGGTEAFF. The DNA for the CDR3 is TGTGCCAGCAGTGACGAGGGTGGAACTGAAGCTTTCTTT.

The CDR3 DNA is TGTGCCAGCAGTTACGGGACAGCTTACGAGCAGTACGTC. Residues: CASSYGTAYEQYV. The rearrangement links TRBV12-3 or TRBV12-4 to TRBJ2-7, with TRBD1 identical over 7 bases. The CDR3 runs to 13 residues. Losses at the gene ends were 4 bases for V and 4 bases for J; bases not matched to a gene: 4.

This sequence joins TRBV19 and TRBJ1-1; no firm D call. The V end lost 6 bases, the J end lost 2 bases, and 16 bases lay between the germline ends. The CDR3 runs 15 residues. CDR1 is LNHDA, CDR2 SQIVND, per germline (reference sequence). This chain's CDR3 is CASRRMGSANTEAFF. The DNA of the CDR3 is TGTGCCAGTAGGAGGATGGGGTCGGCTAACACTGAAGCTTTCTTT. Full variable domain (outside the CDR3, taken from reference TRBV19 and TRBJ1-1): DGGITQSPKYLFRKEGQNVTLSCEQNLNHDAMYWYRQDPGQGLRLIYYSQIVNDFQKGDIAEGYSVSREKKESFPLTVTSAQKNPTAFYLCASRRMGSANTEAFFGQGTRLTVV.

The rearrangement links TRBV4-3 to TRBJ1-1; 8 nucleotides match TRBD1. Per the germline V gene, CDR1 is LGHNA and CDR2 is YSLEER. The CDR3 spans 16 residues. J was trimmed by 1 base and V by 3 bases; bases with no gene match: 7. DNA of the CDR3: TGCGCCAGCAGCCATGGACTTGGACAGGGGAACACTGAAGCTTTCTTT. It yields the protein CASSHGLGQGNTEAFF.

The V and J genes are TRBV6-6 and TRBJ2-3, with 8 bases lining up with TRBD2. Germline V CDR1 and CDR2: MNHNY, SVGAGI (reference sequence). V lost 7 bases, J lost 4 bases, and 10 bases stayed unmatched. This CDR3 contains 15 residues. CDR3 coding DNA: TGTGCCAGCACGGACCCGGGGGGGAGCGCAGATACGCAGTATTTT. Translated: CASTDPGGSADTQYF.

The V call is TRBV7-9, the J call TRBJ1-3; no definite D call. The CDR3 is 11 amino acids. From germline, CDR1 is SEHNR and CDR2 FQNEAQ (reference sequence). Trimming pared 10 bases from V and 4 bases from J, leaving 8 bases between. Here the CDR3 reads CATSTGNTIYF. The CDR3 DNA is TGTGCCACCTCGACAGGAAACACCATATATTTT.

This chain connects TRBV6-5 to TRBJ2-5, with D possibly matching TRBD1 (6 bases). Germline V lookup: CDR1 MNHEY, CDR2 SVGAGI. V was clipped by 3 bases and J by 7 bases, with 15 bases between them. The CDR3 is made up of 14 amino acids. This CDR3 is CASSYDTGYATQYF. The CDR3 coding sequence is TGTGCCAGCAGTTATGACACAGGGTATGCGACCCAGTACTTC.

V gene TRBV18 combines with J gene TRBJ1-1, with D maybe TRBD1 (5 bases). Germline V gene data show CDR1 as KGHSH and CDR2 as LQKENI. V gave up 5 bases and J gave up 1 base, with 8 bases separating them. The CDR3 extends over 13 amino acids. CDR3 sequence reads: CASSDSRNTEAFF. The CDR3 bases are TGTGCCAGCTCAGACAGTCGGAACACTGAAGCTTTCTTT.

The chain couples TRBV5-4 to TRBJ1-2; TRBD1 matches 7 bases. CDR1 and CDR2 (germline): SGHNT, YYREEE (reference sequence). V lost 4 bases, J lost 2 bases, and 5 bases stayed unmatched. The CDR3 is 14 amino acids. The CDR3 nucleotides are TGTGCCAGCAGCGTCGTGGGACAGAACTATGGCTACACCTTC. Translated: CASSVVGQNYGYTF. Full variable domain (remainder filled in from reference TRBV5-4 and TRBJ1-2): ETGVTQSPTHLIKTRGQQVTLRCSSQSGHNTVSWYQQALGQGPQFIFQYYREEENGRGNFPPRFSGLQFPNYSSELNVNALELDDSALYLCASSVVGQNYGYTFGSGTRLTVV.

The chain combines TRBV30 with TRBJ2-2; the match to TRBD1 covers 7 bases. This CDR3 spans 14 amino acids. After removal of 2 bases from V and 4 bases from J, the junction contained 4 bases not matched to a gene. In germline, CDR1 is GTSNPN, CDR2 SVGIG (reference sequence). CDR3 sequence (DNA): TGTGCCTGGAGTCCTGACAGGGCCACCGGGGAGCTGTTTTTT. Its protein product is CAWSPDRATGELFF.

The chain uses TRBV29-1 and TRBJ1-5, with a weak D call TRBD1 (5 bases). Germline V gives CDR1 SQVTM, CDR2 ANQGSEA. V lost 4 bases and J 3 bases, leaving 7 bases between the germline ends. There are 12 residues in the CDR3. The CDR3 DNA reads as TGCAGCGTTGGAGGGGTCAATCAGCCCCAGCATTTT. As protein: CSVGGVNQPQHF.

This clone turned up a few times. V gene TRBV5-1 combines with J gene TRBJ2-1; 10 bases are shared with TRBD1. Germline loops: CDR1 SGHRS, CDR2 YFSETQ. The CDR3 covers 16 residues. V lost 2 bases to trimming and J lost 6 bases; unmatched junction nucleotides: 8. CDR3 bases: TGCGCCAGCAGCTTATCAGCCGGGACAGGGGCCAATGAGCAGTTCTTC. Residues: CASSLSAGTGANEQFF. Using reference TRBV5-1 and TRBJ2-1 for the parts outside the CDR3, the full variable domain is KAGVTQTPRYLIKTRGQQVTLSCSPISGHRSVSWYQQTPGQGLQFLFEYFSETQRNKGNFPGRFSGRQFSNSRSEMNVSTLELGDSALYLCASSLSAGTGANEQFFGPGTRLTVL.

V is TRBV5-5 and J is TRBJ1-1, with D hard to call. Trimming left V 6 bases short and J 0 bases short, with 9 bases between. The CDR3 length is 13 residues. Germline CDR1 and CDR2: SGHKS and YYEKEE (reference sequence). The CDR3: CASIRYMNTEAFF. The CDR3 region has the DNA TGTGCCAGCATTCGTTATATGAACACTGAAGCTTTCTTT.

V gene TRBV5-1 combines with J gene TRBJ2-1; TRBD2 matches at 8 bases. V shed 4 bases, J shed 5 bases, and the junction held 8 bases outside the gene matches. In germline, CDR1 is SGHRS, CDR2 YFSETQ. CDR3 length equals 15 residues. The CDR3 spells CASSLQSGGHNEQFF. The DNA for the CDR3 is TGCGCCAGCAGCCTCCAAAGCGGGGGCCACAATGAGCAGTTCTTC.

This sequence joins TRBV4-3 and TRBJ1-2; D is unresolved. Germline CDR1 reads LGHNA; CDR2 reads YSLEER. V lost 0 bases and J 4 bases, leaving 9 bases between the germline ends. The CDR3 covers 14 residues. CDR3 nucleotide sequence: TGCGCCAGCAGCCAAGATAGGGCAGGCTATGGCTACACCTTC. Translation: CASSQDRAGYGYTF.

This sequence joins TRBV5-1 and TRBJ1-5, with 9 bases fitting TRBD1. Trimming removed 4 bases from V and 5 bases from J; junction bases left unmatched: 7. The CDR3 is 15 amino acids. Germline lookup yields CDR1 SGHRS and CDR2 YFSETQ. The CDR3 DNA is TGCGCCAGCAGCCCGGGGACAGGGCCGGATCAGCCCCAGCATTTT. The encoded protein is CASSPGTGPDQPQHF. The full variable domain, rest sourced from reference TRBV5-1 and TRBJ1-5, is KAGVTQTPRYLIKTRGQQVTLSCSPISGHRSVSWYQQTPGQGLQFLFEYFSETQRNKGNFPGRFSGRQFSNSRSEMNVSTLELGDSALYLCASSPGTGPDQPQHFGDGTRLSIL.